Presented here are 27 T cell receptor beta chains from one specimen sequenced in a study of shared clonotypes between healthy human individuals. The protocol was immunoSEQ multiplex PCR, while the TCRdb copy is restricted to in-frame clones and leaves out a portion. The sample consists of roughly 2.2 million clones, approximately 95% of them appearing once. The sequenced sample was naive CD4+ T cells from PBMCs. Subset noted: CD45RA+ positively selected. These receptors originate from a man aged 18 to 30 in good health. Some clones in this sample may be carry-over from other donors' samples.

V is TRBV6-5 and J is TRBJ1-1; 7 nucleotides agree with TRBD1. The CDR3 length is 15 residues. The V and J ends lost 6 bases and 3 bases, in that order; junction bases with no gene match: 10. Germline V gives CDR1 MNHEY, CDR2 SVGAGI. In DNA form, the CDR3 reads TGTGCCAGCAGACCCATCAGGGGGTTAGACACTGAAGCTTTCTTT. Its translation is CASRPIRGLDTEAFF.

Notes on this clone: Other DNA sequences in the same sample also yield this CDR3. The rearrangement joins TRBV29-1 to TRBJ2-7; weak D call: TRBD1 (6 bases). Germline CDR1 reads SQVTM; CDR2 reads ANQGSEA. The length of the CDR3 is 11 residues. Trimming shortened V by 4 bases and J by 5 bases, and 9 bases separated the two germline ends. The chain's CDR3 is CSVARGDEQYF. CDR3 nucleotides: TGCAGCGTTGCCAGGGGAGACGAGCAGTACTTC.

This chain links TRBV28 with TRBJ2-7; possibly TRBD1 for D (6 bases). CDR3 length: 14 residues. V dropped 5 bases and J dropped 0 bases, with 11 bases sitting between them. Germline V gene lookup returns CDR1 MDHEN and CDR2 SYDVKM. CDR3 in amino acids: CASSTGYSSYEQYF. The CDR3 nucleotides read TGTGCCAGCAGTACAGGGTACAGCTCCTACGAGCAGTACTTC.

The chain employs TRBV28 and TRBJ1-1; 7 positions agree with TRBD1. V gave up 5 bases and J gave up 4 bases; unmatched junction bases: 10. CDR3 length equals 15 residues. Germline V gives CDR1 MDHEN, CDR2 SYDVKM. CDR3 sequence reads: CASSPSDRWVTEAFF. In nucleotides, the CDR3 is TGTGCCAGCAGTCCGTCGGACAGGTGGGTCACTGAAGCTTTCTTT.

The chain employs TRBV5-1 and TRBJ1-1; TRBD1 agrees at 7 bases. The CDR3 covers 16 residues. V was pared by 2 bases and J by 1 base, with 8 bases of the junction left unmatched. Germline V gene data show CDR1 as SGHRS and CDR2 as YFSETQ. The CDR3: CASSLTSTGTNTEAFF. CDR3 coding DNA: TGCGCCAGCAGCTTAACGTCGACAGGGACGAACACTGAAGCTTTCTTT.

This chain joins TRBV6-5 and TRBJ1-2, with a weak D call TRBD1 (5 bases). The CDR3 spans 14 residues. Germline V lookup: CDR1 MNHEY, CDR2 SVGAGI. V lost 4 bases and J lost 4, with 13 bases in between. The CDR3: CASSSRTRPYGYTF. CDR3 nucleotides: TGTGCCAGCAGTTCTCGGACACGCCCCTATGGCTACACCTTC.

This chain joins TRBV5-1 and TRBJ2-2; TRBD1 agrees at 9 bases. Germline V gene lookup returns CDR1 SGHRS and CDR2 YFSETQ. V lost 4 bases and J lost 4; bases outside the gene matches: 11. The CDR3 sequence is 17 residues long. The CDR3, as DNA: TGCGCCAGCAGCCGGTCACAGGGGGCGCCTCGCACCGGGGAGCTGTTTTTT. Residues: CASSRSQGAPRTGELFF.

The J gene is TRBJ1-5, the V gene TRBV27; perhaps TRBD1 as D (6 bases). CDR1 is MNHEY, CDR2 SMNVEV, per germline (reference sequence). The length of the CDR3 is 17 residues. V lost 2 bases to trimming and J lost 1 base, with 15 bases between them. The CDR3 DNA reads as TGTGCCAGCAGTTTACGGGTCAGGGGTGGGAGCAATCAGCCCCAGCATTTT. Its protein is CASSLRVRGGSNQPQHF.

The genes are TRBV5-1 and TRBJ2-1, with TRBD1 matching 7 bases. This CDR3 contains 15 residues. The germline gives CDR1 SGHRS, CDR2 YFSETQ. The J segment lost 3 bases and the V segment lost 4 bases, leaving 7 bases of the junction unmatched. For the CDR3, the DNA is TGCGCCAGCAGCGAGGGACAGAAATACTACAATGAGCAGTTCTTC. It translates to CASSEGQKYYNEQFF.

The V gene is TRBV7-3, the J gene TRBJ2-5; D is tentatively TRBD1 or TRBD2 (6 bases each). Trimming left V 2 bases short and J 3 bases short, with 13 bases between. CDR3 length: 15 amino acids. CDR1 and CDR2 (germline): SGHTA, FQGTGA. The DNA of the CDR3 is TGTGCCAGCAGCTTACTAGGGGGGCCTGAAGAGACCCAGTACTTC. Its protein is CASSLLGGPEETQYF.

The gene calls are TRBV19 and TRBJ1-3, with D unclear. The V end lost 3 bases, the J end lost 0 bases, and 12 bases lay between the germline ends. CDR1 is LNHDA, CDR2 SQIVND, per germline (reference sequence). CDR3 length: 16 amino acids. CDR3 bases: TGTGCCAGTAGTATTACCCGGACGGCCTCTGGAAACACCATATATTTT. Translation: CASSITRTASGNTIYF.

On this clone itself: The sample has other DNA sequences that encode this CDR3 too. The rearrangement joins TRBV6-1 to TRBJ1-4; 7 bases align to TRBD1. Looked up from germline, CDR1 is MNHNS and CDR2 is SASEGT. V lost 4 bases to trimming and J lost 8 bases; unmatched junction nucleotides: 4. This CDR3 is built from 13 residues. In DNA, the CDR3 is TGTGCCAGCAGTGGACAGGGAGGAGAAAAACTGTTTTTT. Amino acid sequence: CASSGQGGEKLFF.

The V gene is TRBV29-1, the J gene TRBJ2-5; D perhaps matches TRBD1 (5 bases). Trimming shortened V by 4 bases and J by 5 bases, and 26 bases separated the two germline ends. Germline lookup yields CDR1 SQVTM and CDR2 ANQGSEA. This CDR3 spans 17 amino acids. For the CDR3, the DNA is TGCAGCGTTGGACACTCCTGGGGCGAGCGCTTGGGTGAGACCCAGTACTTC. Residues: CSVGHSWGERLGETQYF.

This sequence joins TRBV29-1 and TRBJ1-2; D might be TRBD1 (6 bases). Looked up from germline, CDR1 is SQVTM and CDR2 is ANQGSEA. This CDR3 contains 12 residues. V shed 3 bases and J shed 5 bases, with 10 bases lying between them. The CDR3 coding sequence is TGCAGCGTTGAGCAGGGGCCATATGGCTACACCTTC. This encodes CSVEQGPYGYTF. The whole variable domain, remainder taken from reference TRBV29-1 and TRBJ1-2, is SAVISQKPSRDICQRGTSLTIQCQVDSQVTMMFWYRQQPGQSLTLIATANQGSEATYESGFVIDKFPISRPNLTFSTLTVSNMSPEDSSIYLCSVEQGPYGYTFGSGTRLTVV.

This rearrangement joins TRBV7-8 to TRBJ2-4, with D uncertain. V lost 4 bases, J lost 0 bases, and 10 bases lay in between. CDR1 is SGHVS, CDR2 FQNEAQ, per germline. CDR3 length equals 15 residues. The CDR3 DNA is TGTGCCAGCAGCTCCCGAGACTTAGCCAAAAACATTCAGTACTTC. This translates into CASSSRDLAKNIQYF. The full variable domain, completed using reference TRBV7-8 and TRBJ2-4, is GAGVSQSPRYKVAKRGQDVALRCDPISGHVSLFWYQQALGQGPEFLTYFQNEAQLDKSGLPSDRFFAERPEGSVSTLKIQRTQQEDSAVYLCASSSRDLAKNIQYFGAGTRLSVL.

The chain combines TRBV6-1 with TRBJ2-3, with 7 bases aligning to TRBD1. CDR3 length: 14 residues. V shed 7 bases and J 3 bases; nucleotides not matched to a gene: 7. CDR1 and CDR2 from the germline V gene are MNHNS and SASEGT. CDR3 loop: CASTDRVGTDTQYF. The CDR3 DNA reads as TGTGCCAGCACCGACAGGGTTGGGACAGATACGCAGTATTTT.

The chain has TRBV7-2 and TRBJ2-3; D is possibly TRBD2 (5 bases). Germline CDR1 is SGHTA and CDR2 is FQGNSA. The V gene lost 2 bases and the J gene lost 2 bases, with 14 bases spanning the gap. This CDR3 contains 16 residues. Written as DNA, the CDR3 is TGTGCCAGCAGCTTACAAGCGGCTGCTTACACAGATACGCAGTATTTT. This encodes CASSLQAAAYTDTQYF. Full variable domain (rest looked up from reference TRBV7-2 and TRBJ2-3): GAGVSQSPSNKVTEKGKDVELRCDPISGHTALYWYRQSLGQGLEFLIYFQGNSAPDKSGLPSDRFSAERTGGSVSTLTIQRTQQEDSAVYLCASSLQAAAYTDTQYFGPGTRLTVL.

V usage is TRBV28 and J usage is TRBJ1-2, with 11 bases aligning to TRBD1. With V trimmed by 2 bases and J by 4 bases, 9 bases remained unmatched. The CDR3 length is 17 residues. In germline, CDR1 is MDHEN, CDR2 SYDVKM. CDR3 coding DNA: TGTGCCAGCAGTTTAGTGGGACAGGGGGAAATCGGCTATGGCTACACCTTC. It codes for CASSLVGQGEIGYGYTF.

This chain uses TRBV7-2 with TRBJ2-4; 7 nucleotides match TRBD1. The CDR3 totals 14 residues. The junction had 4 bases not matched to a gene; V was cut back by 1 base and J by 7 bases. Germline values: CDR1 SGHTA, CDR2 FQGNSA. In nucleotides, the CDR3 is TGTGCCAGCAGCTTAGTACAGGGGCTCAACATTCAGTACTTC. Translated: CASSLVQGLNIQYF.

This clone has just a few counts. This chain connects TRBV11-2 to TRBJ1-2; D is ambiguous. Germline CDR1 is SGHAT and CDR2 is FQNNGV. The CDR3 totals 13 residues. The V gene lost 4 bases and the J gene lost 4 bases, with 10 bases spanning the gap. In nucleotides, the CDR3 is TGTGCCAGCAGCTATCAGAGAGGCTATGGCTACACCTTC. Amino acid sequence: CASSYQRGYGYTF.

V gene TRBV5-4 combines with J gene TRBJ2-7; 10 bases align to TRBD2. The CDR3 loop spans 15 amino acids. Per germline, CDR1 SGHNT and CDR2 YYREEE (reference sequence). J lost 6 bases, V lost 1 base, and 7 bases had no gene match. The CDR3 sequence: CASSLWLAGVVEQYF. The CDR3 coding sequence is TGTGCCAGCAGCTTGTGGCTAGCGGGAGTGGTCGAGCAGTACTTC.

The rearrangement uses TRBV21-1 and TRBJ2-7; TRBD1, the D gene given by the table, was not confirmed from the DNA. TRBV21-1 is a recognized pseudogene. This CDR3 comprises 17 residues. In nucleotides, the CDR3 is TGTGCCAGCAGCAAAGTGGGGTTGCGGACAGATTCCTACGAGCAGTACTTC. Protein product: CASSKVGLRTDSYEQYF.

The V and J genes are TRBV15 and TRBJ2-1; D is perhaps TRBD1 (6 bases). Germline V CDR1 and CDR2: LNHNV, YYDKDF (reference sequence). The CDR3 covers 15 residues. The V and J ends lost 0 bases and 5 bases respectively, with 11 bases between them. The CDR3 here is CATSRELHRDNEQFF. CDR3 sequence (DNA): TGTGCCACCAGCAGAGAGCTGCACAGGGACAATGAGCAGTTCTTC.

The CDR3 is CASRTETQYF. CDR3 DNA sequence: TGTGCCAGCCGAACAGAGACCCAGTACTTC. The V gene is TRBV2, the J gene TRBJ2-5; D is uncertain. Trimming removed 8 bases from V and 4 bases from J, with 5 bases in between. This CDR3 comprises 10 residues. Germline CDR1 is SNHLY and CDR2 is FYNNEI.

This rearrangement joins TRBV11-2 to TRBJ2-2, with D possibly matching TRBD2 (6 bases). The ends were cut back, 3 bases at V and 4 bases at J, with 15 bases in the middle. Per the germline V gene, CDR1 is SGHAT and CDR2 is FQNNGV. The CDR3 length is 16 residues. The CDR3 reads CASSFEPGLITGELFF. DNA of the CDR3: TGTGCCAGCAGCTTCGAGCCGGGACTCATCACCGGGGAGCTGTTTTTT.

The V and J genes are TRBV7-3 and TRBJ2-7; 7 bases are shared with TRBD2. The CDR3 sequence is 14 residues long. The V segment lost 2 bases and the J segment 2 bases; nucleotides outside the gene matches: 3. Germline CDR1 reads SGHTA; CDR2 reads FQGTGA. This chain's CDR3 is CASSLAGVPYEQYF. CDR3 DNA: TGTGCCAGCAGCTTAGCGGGAGTGCCCTACGAGCAGTACTTC.

This clone occurred once. The rearrangement uses TRBV28 and TRBJ1-1, with D possibly TRBD1 on 6 matching bases. V was clipped by 6 bases and J by 3 bases, with 23 bases between them. Germline V gives CDR1 MDHEN, CDR2 SYDVKM. CDR3 length equals 17 residues. DNA of the CDR3: TGTGCCAGCAGCCCTGGAGTATGGCAGGGGTTCGACACTGAAGCTTTCTTT. Protein: CASSPGVWQGFDTEAFF.